This section outlines one TCR beta chain sequence together with its context. The antigen is unknown. Data came from immunoSEQ multiplex PCR; TCRdb stores just in-frame clones and leaves some out. In the table there are 200,000 to 250,000 clones, 85% to 95% of which are singletons. This sample is part of a study of T cell responses to AZD1222 COVID-19 vaccine. Notes on the study in general: Spike-specific TCR breadth and depth grew following two AZD1222 doses. There were mostly white British donors and more females than males, and clonal diversity was possibly underestimated. Spike-wide coverage was observed for vaccine-associated CD4 TCRs, with dominant responses at 160-218 and 743-854.

The CDR3 has 17 residues. Per the germline V gene, CDR1 is GTSNPN and CDR2 is SVGIG (reference sequence). The V gene end was trimmed by 3 bases and the J gene end by 3 bases; junction bases not matched to a gene: 12. The receptor's source is an adult in good health. The source material was peripheral blood, sampled on day 0 of MenACWY control vaccination. The chain links TRBV30 to TRBJ1-5, with 9 bases identical to TRBD1. This CDR3 is CAWSGGQGIGLNQPQHF. CDR3 bases: TGTGCCTGGAGCGGGGGACAGGGAATTGGTCTCAATCAGCCCCAGCATTTT.